The next 24 T cell receptor beta chains were all read from a single sample in a study of blood T cells in healthy people across ages. The authors ran a second PCR of about 7 to 11 cycles using a sample-barcoded 5' primer and a J-beta primer mix. Each CDR3 protein is one row after TCRdb ran MiXCR on the 5' RACE reads. The repertoire holds about 1.8 million distinct CDR3 sequences, approximately 50% seen once, with about 2.1% in the top ten. The sequencing input was blood. Receptors were obtained from a woman in her thirties or forties in good health.

This chain joins TRBV12-5 and TRBJ2-5; a weak D match, TRBD2 (7 bases). Germline assignment: CDR1 LGHNT and CDR2 FRNRAP. This CDR3 spans 15 amino acids. V gave up 6 bases and J gave up 5 bases, with 19 bases separating them. CDR3 nucleotides: TGTGCTAGTGGGGTAGGGGGGGCGTCGAGGGAGACCCAGTACTTC. Its translation: CASGVGGASRETQYF.

This clonotype was observed a handful of times. V gene TRBV9 combines with J gene TRBJ2-5, with 10 bases aligning to TRBD2. V was pared by 0 bases and J by 1 base, with 6 bases of the junction left unmatched. This CDR3 is 17 amino acids long. Per the germline V gene, CDR1 is SGDLS and CDR2 is YYNGEE. This CDR3 reads CASSVASSGGAQETQYF. DNA of the CDR3: TGTGCCAGCAGCGTAGCTAGCAGCGGGGGGGCCCAAGAGACCCAGTACTTC.

J is TRBJ2-3 and V is TRBV12-3 or TRBV12-4; TRBD1 agrees at 8 bases. The CDR3 runs to 16 residues. V lost 6 bases and J lost 2; bases outside the gene matches: 10. CDR3 protein: CASRDVRDRITDTQYF. The CDR3 nucleotides are TGTGCCAGCAGAGACGTCCGGGACAGGATCACAGATACGCAGTATTTT.

This clonotype was counted only a few times. The chain combines TRBV20-1 with TRBJ2-3; 8 positions agree with TRBD2. The CDR3 consists of 16 residues. The trim removed 6 bases at V and 2 bases at J, leaving 13 bases unmatched. From germline, CDR1 is DFQATT and CDR2 SNEGSKA (reference sequence). CDR3 sequence: CSAPPSGRGDTDTQYF. CDR3 nucleotide sequence: TGCAGTGCCCCCCCATCGGGGCGGGGGGACACAGATACGCAGTATTTT.

The chain recombines TRBV7-9 with TRBJ2-5, with D perhaps matching TRBD1 or TRBD2 (5 bases each). Germline V gives CDR1 SEHNR, CDR2 FQNEAQ (reference sequence). The CDR3 has 15 residues. Trimming left V 5 bases short and J 0 bases short, with 13 bases between. The CDR3 coding sequence is TGTGCCAGCAGCAAAACCACGGGACACCAAGAGACCCAGTACTTC. This encodes CASSKTTGHQETQYF.

This sequence joins TRBV15 and TRBJ1-2, with D perhaps TRBD1 (5 bases). With 1 base removed from V and 2 bases from J, the gap between germline ends came to 17 bases. The CDR3 covers 17 residues. Germline V lookup: CDR1 LNHNV, CDR2 YYDKDF (reference sequence). CDR3 sequence (DNA): TGTGCCACCAGCAGAGGGGCGGCGGGGCGAGGAAACTATGGCTACACCTTC. This codes for CATSRGAAGRGNYGYTF.

Of note for this clonotype: An end of the junction differs from the germline gene, which may be a read error. The chain combines TRBV27 with TRBJ2-1; either TRBD1 or TRBD2 may fit D (5 bases each). The CDR3 spans 15 residues. The germline CDR1 and CDR2 sequences are MNHEY and SMNVEV (reference sequence). The CDR3 nucleotides read TGTGTCAGCAGTTTTTCAGGGTCGGGAAACAATGAGCAGTTCTTC. This translates into CVSSFSGSGNNEQFF.

The chain employs TRBV27 and TRBJ1-5; D call uncertain. This CDR3 contains 15 residues. Trimming pared 5 bases from V and 1 base from J, leaving 12 bases between. CDR1 is MNHEY, CDR2 SMNVEV, per germline (reference sequence). CDR3 sequence (DNA): TGTGCCAGCAGTCCGCACACAATCAGCAATCAGCCCCAGCATTTT. The encoded protein is CASSPHTISNQPQHF.

This rearrangement joins TRBV20-1 to TRBJ1-5, with D hard to call. The V end lost 0 bases, the J end lost 0 bases, and 12 bases lay between the germline ends. Per germline, CDR1 DFQATT and CDR2 SNEGSKA (reference sequence). The CDR3 totals 16 residues. In DNA, the CDR3 is TGCAGTGCTAGAGATGGCACAGACGATAGCAATCAGCCCCAGCATTTT. Amino acids: CSARDGTDDSNQPQHF.

The J gene is TRBJ2-3, the V gene TRBV7-6; TRBD2 might be the D (6 bases). CDR3 length: 17 amino acids. V dropped 4 bases and J dropped 2 bases, with 19 bases sitting between them. Germline CDR1 reads SGHVS; CDR2 reads FNYEAQ. CDR3 sequence reads: CASSSALGGRFTDTQYF. The DNA of the CDR3 is TGTGCCAGCAGCTCCGCCCTGGGAGGCAGGTTCACAGATACGCAGTATTTT.

The V gene is TRBV6-5, the J gene TRBJ1-2, with 9 bases fitting TRBD1. V shed 5 bases and J 6 bases; nucleotides not matched to a gene: 7. CDR3 size: 14 residues. Germline values: CDR1 MNHEY, CDR2 SVGAGI. The CDR3 coding sequence is TGTGCCAGCAGTACAGGACAGGGGATAAATGGCTACACCTTC. Translated, it gives CASSTGQGINGYTF.

This clonotype has only a few counts. CDR3 residues: CASSLVVSGGYYNEQFF. Written as DNA, the CDR3 is TGTGCCAGCAGCTTAGTGGTTAGCGGGGGATATTACAATGAGCAGTTCTTC. V is TRBV13 and J is TRBJ2-1; 9 positions match TRBD2. Germline V gene sequence: CDR1 PRHDT, CDR2 FYEKMQ (reference sequence). The CDR3 extends over 17 amino acids. Losses at the gene ends were 1 base for V and 4 bases for J; bases not matched to a gene: 8.

The V call is TRBV4-1, the J call TRBJ1-4, with D possibly being TRBD1 (5 bases). Germline loops: CDR1 MGHRA, CDR2 YSYEKL. With 2 bases removed from V and 5 bases from J, the gap between germline ends came to 18 bases. This CDR3 contains 17 residues. The CDR3 is CASSQTQIQGVNEKLFF. The CDR3 DNA reads TGCGCCAGCAGCCAAACTCAAATACAAGGGGTAAATGAAAAACTGTTTTTT.

Here the CDR3 DNA reads TGTGCCAGCCGGACTAGCGGGAACACAGATACGCAGTATTTT. Amino acids: CASRTSGNTDTQYF. The chain is built from TRBV2 and TRBJ2-3, with TRBD2 identical over 12 bases. The CDR3 is made up of 14 amino acids. The V segment lost 8 bases and the J segment 2 bases; nucleotides outside the gene matches: 2. Germline CDR1 reads SNHLY; CDR2 reads FYNNEI.

The chain joins TRBV11-2 to TRBJ2-1; 15 nucleotides line up with TRBD2. The CDR3 runs to 18 residues. The ends lost 5 bases at V and 9 bases at J; junction bases unmatched: 14. From germline, CDR1 is SGHAT and CDR2 FQNNGV. CDR3 region: CASSRQSRTSGGAGEQFF. Written as DNA, the CDR3 is TGTGCCAGCAGCCGCCAATCCAGGACTAGCGGGGGGGCTGGTGAGCAGTTCTTC.

The chain recombines TRBV4-1 with TRBJ2-7; TRBD2 matches at 7 bases. The V segment lost 0 bases and the J segment 1 base; nucleotides outside the gene matches: 9. Germline loops: CDR1 MGHRA, CDR2 YSYEKL. This CDR3 contains 17 residues. The CDR3 DNA sequence: TGCGCCAGCAGCCAAGATCCTCGACCGGGGGGATCCTACGAGCAGTACTTC. Encoded protein: CASSQDPRPGGSYEQYF.

V is TRBV6-2 or TRBV6-3 and J is TRBJ2-5; a weak D match, TRBD1 (5 bases). The end of the DNA fits TRBJ2-7 better, so the J call may be wrong. The CDR3 has 13 amino acids. The germline V gene has CDR1 MNHEY and CDR2 SVGEGT. The chain's CDR3 is CASRDPGYYEQYF. In DNA, the CDR3 is TGTGCCAGCAGGGACCCAGGGTACTACGAGCAGTACTTC.

There are a few counts of this clonotype. The chain carries TRBV21-1 and TRBJ2-7; TRBD1 is taken as the D call from the table, unchecked against the DNA. TRBV21-1 is recorded as a pseudogene. CDR3 size: 17 residues. The CDR3 DNA follows: TGTGCCAGCAGCAAGATGGGTGGGGGGCGTGACTACTACGAGCAGTACTTC. Protein: CASSKMGGGRDYYEQYF.

The V and J genes are TRBV18 and TRBJ2-3, with unresolved D. Germline V CDR1 and CDR2: KGHSH, LQKENI. The CDR3 contains 15 residues. Between the trimmed V and J ends, which lost 3 bases and 0 bases, there was a span of 10 bases. CDR3 region: CASSPQPASTDTQYF. CDR3 in DNA: TGTGCCAGCTCACCCCAACCGGCCAGCACAGATACGCAGTATTTT.

J is TRBJ2-1 and V is TRBV2; TRBD1 or TRBD2 may be the D gene (5 bases each). The CDR3 has 13 residues. Trimming removed 5 bases from V and 13 bases from J, with 18 bases in between. Germline V gene data show CDR1 as SNHLY and CDR2 as FYNNEI. The CDR3 region is CASSRDGEETQFF. In DNA form, the CDR3 reads TGTGCCAGCAGTCGGGACGGGGAAGAGACCCAGTTCTTC.

A few counts support this clonotype. The V gene is TRBV7-8, the J gene TRBJ2-3; D perhaps matches TRBD1 (6 bases). Trimming pared 5 bases from V and 2 bases from J, leaving 17 bases between. CDR1 and CDR2 from the germline V gene are SGHVS and FQNEAQ. The CDR3 has 16 amino acids. CDR3 nucleotides: TGTGCCAGCAGCCCCCGGACAGCCAAGCTCACAGATACGCAGTATTTT. It yields the protein CASSPRTAKLTDTQYF.

This chain joins TRBV7-2 and TRBJ2-4, with D hard to call. This CDR3 is 12 amino acids long. Trimming cost V 3 bases and J 7 bases, with 7 bases left between them. The V gene's germline CDR1 is SGHTA and CDR2 FQGNSA. CDR3 sequence: CASSFQRNIQYF. Written as DNA, the CDR3 is TGTGCCAGCAGCTTCCAGAGGAACATTCAGTACTTC. The entire variable domain, with the rest obtained from reference TRBV7-2 and TRBJ2-4, is as follows: GAGVSQSPSNKVTEKGKDVELRCDPISGHTALYWYRQSLGQGLEFLIYFQGNSAPDKSGLPSDRFSAERTGGSVSTLTIQRTQQEDSAVYLCASSFQRNIQYFGAGTRLSVL.

The gene calls are TRBV25-1 and TRBJ2-1; D is ambiguous. The CDR3 totals 13 residues. Deletions cut 0 bases from V and 8 bases from J, with 8 bases between. Per the germline V gene, CDR1 is MGHDK and CDR2 is SYGVNS. CDR3 amino acids: CASSEYNSDEQFF. DNA for the CDR3: TGTGCCAGCAGTGAATACAACAGCGATGAGCAGTTCTTC.

The rearrangement links TRBV20-1 to TRBJ2-5; 7 bases map to TRBD1. With V trimmed by 3 bases and J by 4 bases, 5 bases remained unmatched. Germline values: CDR1 DFQATT, CDR2 SNEGSKA (reference sequence). This CDR3 is 13 amino acids long. CDR3 residues: CSASRRGRETQYF. Written as DNA, the CDR3 is TGCAGTGCTAGCCGTAGGGGGCGAGAGACCCAGTACTTC.